These 28 T cell receptor beta chains were all obtained from the same sample, sequenced in a study of OX40 agonist ivuxolimab in advanced cancers. Here immunoSEQ multiplex PCR was the method, and the copy in TCRdb shows in-frame clones only, minus some. The sample lists roughly 65,000 clones, around four fifths occurring once. The sample here was CD4+ or CD8+ T cells sorted from blood, taken in a trial of the OX40 agonist ivuxolimab. Receptor source: an adult with an advanced solid tumor such as melanoma, head and neck, liver or kidney cancer.

The rearrangement joins TRBV7-9 to TRBJ2-1, with 7 bases matching TRBD1. The V segment lost 1 base and the J segment 3 bases; nucleotides outside the gene matches: 3. Germline loops: CDR1 SEHNR, CDR2 FQNEAQ (reference sequence). This CDR3 is 15 amino acids long. The CDR3 DNA reads TGTGCCAGCAGCTTAGGACAGGGTGACTACAATGAGCAGTTCTTC. As protein: CASSLGQGDYNEQFF.

The chain is built from TRBV28 and TRBJ1-3, with unresolved D. Between the trimmed V and J ends, which lost 2 bases and 0 bases, there was a span of 14 bases. The germline gives CDR1 MDHEN, CDR2 SYDVKM. The CDR3 is made up of 17 amino acids. The CDR3 DNA sequence: TGTGCCAGCAGTTTAGGGCAGGATGGATTCTCTGGAAACACCATATATTTT. It codes for CASSLGQDGFSGNTIYF.

The chain is built from TRBV28 and TRBJ2-7, with a possible D match to TRBD2 (6 bases). The CDR3 extends over 16 amino acids. Germline-derived CDR1 and CDR2 are MDHEN and SYDVKM. V dropped 5 bases and J dropped 0 bases, with 17 bases sitting between them. The CDR3 DNA sequence: TGTGCCAGCAGTACCGGGGCGGCGGGGTCCTCCTACGAGCAGTACTTC. Its translation is CASSTGAAGSSYEQYF.

The chain couples TRBV6-5 to TRBJ1-3; TRBD1 is a possible D gene (5 bases). There are 13 residues in the CDR3. The V gene lost 8 bases and the J gene lost 0 bases, with 8 bases spanning the gap. Germline values: CDR1 MNHEY, CDR2 SVGAGI. The DNA for the CDR3 is TGTGCCAGCGCAGGGAGCTCTGGAAACACCATATATTTT. Residues: CASAGSSGNTIYF.

V and J are TRBV6-5 and TRBJ2-7, with a possible D match to TRBD1 (5 bases). V lost 5 bases and J 2 bases, leaving 13 bases between the germline ends. CDR3 length: 14 amino acids. CDR1 MNHEY and CDR2 SVGAGI come from the germline V gene. CDR3 amino acids: CASSEGTGPYEQYF. CDR3 sequence (DNA): TGTGCCAGCAGTGAAGGAACAGGTCCCTACGAGCAGTACTTC.

This chain links TRBV11-2 with TRBJ1-1; TRBD1 agrees at 9 bases. Per the germline V gene, CDR1 is SGHAT and CDR2 is FQNNGV. V shed 1 base and J 4 bases; nucleotides not matched to a gene: 4. There are 15 residues in the CDR3. CDR3 in amino acids: CASSLGTGVFTEAFF. In nucleotides, the CDR3 is TGTGCCAGCAGCTTAGGGACAGGGGTGTTCACTGAAGCTTTCTTT.

The V gene is TRBV27, the J gene TRBJ2-1; 10 bases are shared with TRBD2. Losses at the gene ends were 6 bases for V and 4 bases for J; bases not matched to a gene: 9. CDR1 is MNHEY, CDR2 SMNVEV, per germline (reference sequence). The CDR3 consists of 16 residues. The CDR3 loop is CASRAGGTSVYNEQFF. CDR3 DNA: TGTGCCAGCAGGGCGGGGGGGACTAGCGTTTACAATGAGCAGTTCTTC.

The chain is built from TRBV28 and TRBJ1-2, with D uncertain. The CDR3 spans 12 residues. The germline CDR1 and CDR2 sequences are MDHEN and SYDVKM. V lost 2 bases and J 3 bases, leaving 4 bases between the germline ends. In DNA form, the CDR3 reads TGTGCCAGCAGTTTAATTGACTATGGCTACACCTTC. Its protein is CASSLIDYGYTF.

The chain links TRBV7-8 to TRBJ2-5, with D perhaps matching TRBD2 (5 bases). V lost 8 bases, J lost 1 base, and 11 bases lay in between. Germline loops: CDR1 SGHVS, CDR2 FQNEAQ. The CDR3 sequence is 13 residues long. CDR3 residues: CASGGRGQETQYF. The CDR3 region has the DNA TGTGCCAGCGGCGGGCGTGGCCAAGAGACCCAGTACTTC. Full variable domain (outside the CDR3, taken from reference TRBV7-8 and TRBJ2-5): GAGVSQSPRYKVAKRGQDVALRCDPISGHVSLFWYQQALGQGPEFLTYFQNEAQLDKSGLPSDRFFAERPEGSVSTLKIQRTQQEDSAVYLCASGGRGQETQYFGPGTRLLVL.

This clone was counted a single time. This chain uses TRBV6-4 with TRBJ2-7; maybe TRBD2 (6 bases). The germline V gene has CDR1 MRHNA and CDR2 SNTAGT. Between the trimmed V and J ends, which lost 4 bases and 5 bases, there was a span of 12 bases. This CDR3 is built from 13 residues. The DNA of the CDR3 is TGTGCCAGCAGTGGGGGAGGTATCCACGAGCAGTACTTC. Its protein is CASSGGGIHEQYF.

The rearrangement uses TRBV19 and TRBJ2-7; 8 bases are shared with TRBD1. The junction had 13 bases not matched to a gene; V was cut back by 9 bases and J by 3 bases. This CDR3 has 15 residues. Germline CDR1 reads LNHDA; CDR2 reads SQIVND (reference sequence). CDR3 DNA: TGTGCCAGCCGCGGGTCCGGGACAGGCCACTACGAGCAGTACTTC. This translates into CASRGSGTGHYEQYF.

The rearrangement joins TRBV9 to TRBJ2-5; D call uncertain. V was cut by 0 bases and J by 11 bases, with 14 bases left in between. Germline V gene sequence: CDR1 SGDLS, CDR2 YYNGEE. CDR3 length: 13 amino acids. CDR3 in DNA: TGTGCCAGCAGCGTAGTGTATGGTGGAGAGCAGTACTTC. It codes for CASSVVYGGEQYF.

The V and J genes are TRBV25-1 and TRBJ2-5; the D is unclear. The CDR3 is made up of 13 amino acids. Looked up from germline, CDR1 is MGHDK and CDR2 is SYGVNS. Between the trimmed V and J ends, which lost 2 bases and 3 bases, there was a span of 7 bases. CDR3 sequence (DNA): TGTGCCAGCAGTGAACCTGTAAAAGAGACCCAGTACTTC. As protein: CASSEPVKETQYF. Filled out from reference TRBV25-1 and TRBJ2-5, the complete variable domain reads EADIYQTPRYLVIGTGKKITLECSQTMGHDKMYWYQQDPGMELHLIHYSYGVNSTEKGDLSSESTVSRIRTEHFPLTLESARPSHTSQYLCASSEPVKETQYFGPGTRLLVL.

The chain employs TRBV6-1 and TRBJ1-6; possible D gene TRBD1, 5 bases. The CDR3 consists of 17 residues. Germline CDR1 and CDR2: MNHNS and SASEGT. V shed 3 bases and J shed 4 bases, with 16 bases lying between them. The CDR3 DNA sequence: TGTGCCAGCAGTGACAGGGTCTCTACCGTTTATAATTCACCCCTCCACTTT. As protein: CASSDRVSTVYNSPLHF.

The CDR3 DNA is TGTGCCAGCTCACCCGGGACTAGCGGGAGCGCCTACAATGAGCAGTTCTTC. It codes for CASSPGTSGSAYNEQFF. V gene TRBV18 combines with J gene TRBJ2-1; 14 bases map to TRBD2. V trimming: 3 bases; J trimming: 2 bases; junction bases outside the gene matches: 3. The CDR3 covers 17 residues. Germline assignment: CDR1 KGHSH and CDR2 LQKENI.

The chain is built from TRBV7-3 and TRBJ2-2; the D gene is possibly TRBD2 (6 bases). The CDR3 runs 14 residues. CDR1 and CDR2 (germline): SGHTA, FQGTGA. The ends were cut back, 2 bases at V and 4 bases at J, with 8 bases in the middle. The CDR3 region is CASSLEGLTGELFF. The CDR3 nucleotides read TGTGCCAGCAGCTTAGAGGGACTCACCGGGGAGCTGTTTTTT.

The genes are TRBV6-6 and TRBJ2-3; unclear D gene. The CDR3 has 12 amino acids. Trimming pared 0 bases from V and 4 bases from J, leaving 2 bases between. Germline loops: CDR1 MNHNY, CDR2 SVGAGI (reference sequence). As DNA, the CDR3 is TGTGCCAGCAGTTACTCCTCAGATACGCAGTATTTT. Its translation: CASSYSSDTQYF.

The V gene is TRBV5-1, the J gene TRBJ2-6, with a weak D call TRBD2 (5 bases). V dropped 2 bases and J dropped 1 base, with 7 bases sitting between them. The CDR3 has 15 residues. The germline V gene has CDR1 SGHRS and CDR2 YFSETQ. CDR3 DNA: TGCGCCAGCAGCTTCGGGGTGTCTGGGGCCAACGTCCTGACTTTC. It specifies CASSFGVSGANVLTF.

To note about this clone: An end of the junction does not agree with germline; a read error may underlie this. The chain combines TRBV28 with TRBJ2-1, with D maybe TRBD1 (5 bases). This CDR3 comprises 14 residues. CDR1 MDHEN and CDR2 SYDVKM come from the germline V gene. CDR3 region: CASGFRATYNEQFF. In DNA, the CDR3 is TGTGCCAGCGGTTTCAGGGCCACCTACAATGAGCAGTTCTTC.

This chain joins TRBV19 and TRBJ2-2; D possibly corresponds to TRBD2 (6 bases). The germline V and J ends were trimmed by 3 bases and 6 bases, with 14 bases remaining between them. There are 15 residues in the CDR3. CDR1 and CDR2 from the germline V gene are LNHDA and SQIVND (reference sequence). Here the CDR3 reads CASSIRLGGAGELFF. CDR3 DNA sequence: TGTGCCAGTAGTATCCGACTAGGTGGGGCCGGGGAGCTGTTTTTT. The full variable domain, rest sourced from reference TRBV19 and TRBJ2-2, is DGGITQSPKYLFRKEGQNVTLSCEQNLNHDAMYWYRQDPGQGLRLIYYSQIVNDFQKGDIAEGYSVSREKKESFPLTVTSAQKNPTAFYLCASSIRLGGAGELFFGEGSRLTVL.

In its sample, this clone was seen once. The CDR3 protein is CASSQGLGIDTQYF. CDR3 DNA sequence: TGTGCCAGCAGCCAAGGCTTAGGGATAGATACGCAGTATTTT. J is TRBJ2-3 and V is TRBV14; D is undetermined. The germline CDR1 and CDR2 sequences are SGHDN and FVKESK. The CDR3 has 14 residues. Trimming removed 1 base from V and 5 bases from J, with 10 bases in between.

The V gene is TRBV6-4, the J gene TRBJ2-3; D is uncertain. The CDR3 has 13 amino acids. Germline V lookup: CDR1 MRHNA, CDR2 SNTAGT. Deletions cut 0 bases from V and 3 bases from J, with 4 bases between. DNA for the CDR3: TGTGCCAGCAGTGACTCGGAGACAGATACGCAGTATTTT. It is translated as CASSDSETDTQYF.

Regarding this clone: Other DNA sequences from this sample encode an identical CDR3 as well. J is TRBJ2-2 and V is TRBV7-9; tentative D call: TRBD2 (5 bases). Trimming stripped 5 bases from V and 5 bases from J, with 9 bases between. The germline V gene has CDR1 SEHNR and CDR2 FQNEAQ (reference sequence). CDR3 length: 13 amino acids. The CDR3 DNA reads TGTGCCAGCAGCAGCGGCGGGACCGGGGAGCTGTTTTTT. Protein: CASSSGGTGELFF. Full variable domain (missing parts from reference TRBV7-9 and TRBJ2-2): DTGVSQNPRHKITKRGQNVTFRCDPISEHNRLYWYRQTLGQGPEFLTYFQNEAQLEKSRLLSDRFSAERPKGSFSTLEIQRTEQGDSAMYLCASSSGGTGELFFGEGSRLTVL.

The sample holds one count of this clone. This chain links TRBV11-3 with TRBJ2-7; D is perhaps TRBD1 (5 bases). Trimming removed 5 bases from V and 6 bases from J, with 20 bases in between. This CDR3 has 15 amino acids. Germline V gene data show CDR1 as SGHNT and CDR2 as YENEEA. CDR3 sequence (DNA): TGTGCCAGCAGCCCCCGGTCTCGGAAAGGGGCCGAGCAGTACTTC. This codes for CASSPRSRKGAEQYF.

The chain employs TRBV19 and TRBJ2-7, with TRBD2 matching 12 bases. The CDR3 covers 14 residues. Per germline, CDR1 LNHDA and CDR2 SQIVND (reference sequence). The ends lost 3 bases at V and 3 bases at J; junction bases unmatched: 0. CDR3 sequence: CASSMGLAGYEQYF. The CDR3 bases are TGTGCCAGTAGTATGGGACTAGCGGGCTACGAGCAGTACTTC.

The rearrangement links TRBV27 to TRBJ2-3; tentatively, D is TRBD1 or TRBD2 (5 bases each). V lost 2 bases, J lost 5 bases, and 5 bases lay in between. The CDR3 spans 12 residues. Germline-derived CDR1 and CDR2 are MNHEY and SMNVEV (reference sequence). DNA for the CDR3: TGTGCCAGCAGTTTAGGGGGAGATACGCAGTATTTT. As protein: CASSLGGDTQYF.

The chain recombines TRBV6-5 with TRBJ2-1; 9 bases fit TRBD2. CDR1 is MNHEY, CDR2 SVGAGI, per germline. The CDR3 sequence is 16 residues long. Germline trimming cut 2 bases from V and 4 bases from J; bases unmatched to any gene: 6. The CDR3: CASSYRTSDRYNEQFF. The CDR3 coding sequence is TGTGCCAGCAGTTACAGGACTAGCGACAGATACAATGAGCAGTTCTTC.

The J gene is TRBJ2-1, the V gene TRBV28; perhaps TRBD1 as D (7 bases). The CDR3 has 11 residues. CDR1 and CDR2 (germline): MDHEN, SYDVKM. V dropped 6 bases and J dropped 14 bases, with 14 bases sitting between them. This chain's CDR3 is CASSLGGTEFF. For the CDR3, the DNA is TGTGCCAGCAGCCTTGGGGGGACAGAGTTCTTC.